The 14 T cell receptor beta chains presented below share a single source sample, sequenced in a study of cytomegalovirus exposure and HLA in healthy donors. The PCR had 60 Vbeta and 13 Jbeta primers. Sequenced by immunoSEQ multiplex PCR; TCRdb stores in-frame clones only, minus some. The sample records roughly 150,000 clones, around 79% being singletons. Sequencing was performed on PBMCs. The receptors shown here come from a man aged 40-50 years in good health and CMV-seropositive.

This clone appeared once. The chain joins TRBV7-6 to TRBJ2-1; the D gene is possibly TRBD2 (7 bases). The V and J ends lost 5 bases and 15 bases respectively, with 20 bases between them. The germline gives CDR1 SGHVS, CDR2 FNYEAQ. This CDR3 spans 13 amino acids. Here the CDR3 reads CASSPEGGRAGFF. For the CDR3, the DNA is TGTGCCAGCAGCCCCGAAGGGGGGAGGGCTGGGTTCTTC.

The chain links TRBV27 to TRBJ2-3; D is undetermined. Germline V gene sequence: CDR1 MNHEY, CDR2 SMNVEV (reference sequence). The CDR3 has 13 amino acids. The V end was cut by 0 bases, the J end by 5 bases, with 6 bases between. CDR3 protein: CASSLSIRDTQYF. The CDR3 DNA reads TGTGCCAGCAGTTTATCAATCCGAGATACGCAGTATTTT.

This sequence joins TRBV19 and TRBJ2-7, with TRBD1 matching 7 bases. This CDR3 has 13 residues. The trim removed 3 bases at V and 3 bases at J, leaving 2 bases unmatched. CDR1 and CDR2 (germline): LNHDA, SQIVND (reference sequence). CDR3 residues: CASSIQGDYEQYF. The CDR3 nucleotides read TGTGCCAGTAGTATTCAGGGGGACTACGAGCAGTACTTC.

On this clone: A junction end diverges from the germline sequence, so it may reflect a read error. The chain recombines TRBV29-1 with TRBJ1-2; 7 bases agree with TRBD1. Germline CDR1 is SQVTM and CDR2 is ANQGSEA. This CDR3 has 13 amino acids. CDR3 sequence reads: CSAPGQSNSGYTF. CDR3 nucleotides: TGCAGCGCGCCGGGACAGAGTAACTCTGGCTACACCTTC.

CDR3 nucleotide sequence: TGTGCCAGCAGTCTCCCAGCAGCGGAGCAGTTCTTC. Its translation is CASSLPAAEQFF. The chain employs TRBV6-1 and TRBJ2-1, with D unclear. Germline V lookup: CDR1 MNHNS, CDR2 SASEGT. Trimming cost V 5 bases and J 10 bases, with 12 bases left between them. The CDR3 is 12 amino acids.

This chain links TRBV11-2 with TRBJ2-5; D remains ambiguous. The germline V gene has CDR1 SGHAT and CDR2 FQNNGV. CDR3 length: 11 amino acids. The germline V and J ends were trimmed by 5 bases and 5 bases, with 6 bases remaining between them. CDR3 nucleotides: TGTGCCAGCAGCCCTAGGGAGACCCAGTACTTC. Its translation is CASSPRETQYF.

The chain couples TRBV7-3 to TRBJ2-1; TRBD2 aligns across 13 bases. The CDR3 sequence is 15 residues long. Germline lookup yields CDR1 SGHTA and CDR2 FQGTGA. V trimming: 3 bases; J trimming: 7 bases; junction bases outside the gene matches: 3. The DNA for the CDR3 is TGTGCCAGCAGCTTTGGACTAGCGGGAGAAAATGAGCAGTTCTTC. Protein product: CASSFGLAGENEQFF.

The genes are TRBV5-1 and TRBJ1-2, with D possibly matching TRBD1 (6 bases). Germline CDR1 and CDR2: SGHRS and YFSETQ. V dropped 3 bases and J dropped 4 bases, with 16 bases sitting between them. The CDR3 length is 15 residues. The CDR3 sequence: CASSSDARGGYGYTF. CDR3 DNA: TGCGCCAGCAGCTCCGATGCCAGAGGGGGCTATGGCTACACCTTC.

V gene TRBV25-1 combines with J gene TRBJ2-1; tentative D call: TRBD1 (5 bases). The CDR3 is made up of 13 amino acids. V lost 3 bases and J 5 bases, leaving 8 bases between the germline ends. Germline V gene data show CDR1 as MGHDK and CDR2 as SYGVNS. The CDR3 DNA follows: TGTGCCAGCAGTGATTGGGGCCACAATGAGCAGTTCTTC. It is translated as CASSDWGHNEQFF.

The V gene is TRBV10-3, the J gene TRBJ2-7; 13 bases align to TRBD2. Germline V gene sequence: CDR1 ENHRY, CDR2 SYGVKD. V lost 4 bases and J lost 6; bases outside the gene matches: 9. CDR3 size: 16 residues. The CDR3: CAISGGGLAGAREQYF. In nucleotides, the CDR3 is TGTGCCATCAGTGGGGGTGGACTAGCGGGGGCCCGCGAGCAGTACTTC.

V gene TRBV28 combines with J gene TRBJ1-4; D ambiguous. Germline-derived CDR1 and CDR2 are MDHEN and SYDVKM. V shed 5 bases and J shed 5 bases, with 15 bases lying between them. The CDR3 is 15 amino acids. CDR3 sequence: CASSPSTGSNEKLFF. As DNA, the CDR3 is TGTGCCAGCAGTCCATCGACTGGATCGAATGAAAAACTGTTTTTT.

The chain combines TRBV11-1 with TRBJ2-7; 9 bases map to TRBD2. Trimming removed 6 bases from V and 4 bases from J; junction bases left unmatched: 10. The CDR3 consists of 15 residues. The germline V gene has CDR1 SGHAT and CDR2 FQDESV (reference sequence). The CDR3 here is CASSQNSGRRYEQYF. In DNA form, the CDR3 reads TGTGCCAGCAGTCAGAATAGCGGGAGAAGGTACGAGCAGTACTTC.

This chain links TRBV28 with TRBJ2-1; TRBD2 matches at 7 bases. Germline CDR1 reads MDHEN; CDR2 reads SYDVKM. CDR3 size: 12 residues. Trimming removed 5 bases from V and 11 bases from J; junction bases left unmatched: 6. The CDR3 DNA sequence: TGTGCCAGCAGTCCCTCGACTAGCAAGCAGTTCTTC. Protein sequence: CASSPSTSKQFF. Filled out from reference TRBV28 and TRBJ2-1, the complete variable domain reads DVKVTQSSRYLVKRTGEKVFLECVQDMDHENMFWYRQDPGLGLRLIYFSYDVKMKEKGDIPEGYSVSREKKERFSLILESASTNQTSMYLCASSPSTSKQFFGPGTRLTVL.

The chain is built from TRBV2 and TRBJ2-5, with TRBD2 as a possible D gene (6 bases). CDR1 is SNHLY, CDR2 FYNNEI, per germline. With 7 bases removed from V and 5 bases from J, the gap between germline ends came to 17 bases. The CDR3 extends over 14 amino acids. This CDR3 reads CASTPRAGPETQYF. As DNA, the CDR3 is TGTGCCAGCACCCCTCGGGCGGGACCTGAGACCCAGTACTTC.